Only a few counts were recorded for the clone carrying this T cell receptor (beta chain). Antigen unknown. TCRdb ran MiXCR on the 5' RACE reads and lists one entry per CDR3 protein. Of about 560,000 distinct CDR3 sequences listed, about 20% are singletons. The sample belongs to a study of T-cell memory formation after mild COVID-19. Germline CDR1 is SGHKS and CDR2 is YYEKEE (reference sequence). The CDR3 runs to 16 residues. V was shortened by 0 bases and J by 3 bases, with 15 bases between the two germline ends. Findings and caveats of the study: Researchers could not confirm that second-wave clones peaking on day 37 targeted SARS-CoV-2. For contracting clones, CD4+ ones sat mainly in CM and EM, CD8+ in EMRA.

Sequenced sample: PBMCs or a T cell subset sorted from them (not recorded which). This TCR was sampled from an adult woman who had mild COVID-19 (a few samples of this study predate the infection). Cell type and time point are not known. The rearrangement joins TRBV5-5 to TRBJ1-1; D might be TRBD1 (5 bases). The DNA for the CDR3 is TGTGCCAGCAGCTTGGGCCTGGTGTGGGGGGACACTGAAGCTTTCTTT. This codes for CASSLGLVWGDTEAFF.